This T cell receptor beta chain derives from a study of blood T cell repertoires in COVID-19. Looking at the study overall: Researchers got acute and convalescent COVID-19 samples from the United States, Italy and Spain.

Germline assignment: CDR1 SGDLS and CDR2 YYNGEE. Unmatched junction bases numbered 5, after V lost 5 bases and J lost 5 bases. This CDR3 is 16 amino acids long. In the study's own analysis: Amplification with reference gene primers provided the estimates of nucleated cell counts. Produced via immunoSEQ multiplex PCR; TCRdb's table is partial and in-frame only. Clonal size and the V and J genes are those of that table, whereas D and trimming came from the DNA. The profile shows some 130,000 clones, around 87% of them singletons. The sequence was collected from a woman in her sixties with acute or convalescent COVID-19. What was sequenced was peripheral blood. The chain couples TRBV9 to TRBJ2-2; 14 bases are a match to TRBD2. The CDR3 nucleotides read TGTGCCAGCAGGGGTGGACTAGCGGGAGGTACCGGGGAGCTGTTTTTT. This codes for CASRGGLAGGTGELFF.